The T cell receptor (beta chain) under discussion was sequenced for a study of multiple sclerosis patients with progressive multifocal leukoencephalopathy. Whole-study findings and limits: PML-onset expanded TRB clones were detectable before and during natalizumab therapy.

Germline V gene sequence: CDR1 MNHEY, CDR2 SVGAGI. The V and J ends lost 3 bases and 6 bases respectively, with 11 bases between them. The length of the CDR3 is 14 residues. As to time point: approximately 12 months of natalizumab therapy. On this clone itself: Antigen unknown.

Profiled with immunoSEQ multiplex PCR; TCRdb holds only in-frame clones, not every one. This sample has around 25,000 clones, with around 90% found just once. The chain uses TRBV6-5 and TRBJ2-2; a possible D gene is TRBD2 (5 bases). The clonotype originates from a young man with multiple sclerosis. The source was PBMCs, collected from a patient treated with natalizumab. The CDR3 spells CASSYFLAPGELFF. In DNA, the CDR3 is TGTGCCAGCAGTTATTTCCTAGCCCCCGGGGAGCTGTTTTTT.